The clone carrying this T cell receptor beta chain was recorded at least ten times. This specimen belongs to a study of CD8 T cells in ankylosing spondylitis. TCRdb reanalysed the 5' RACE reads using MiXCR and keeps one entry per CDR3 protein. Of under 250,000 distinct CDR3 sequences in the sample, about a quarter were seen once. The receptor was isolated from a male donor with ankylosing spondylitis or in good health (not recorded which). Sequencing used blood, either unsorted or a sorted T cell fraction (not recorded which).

Here the CDR3 DNA reads TGTGCCAGCAGTTACGATCAGGGGGCCTACGAGCAGTACTTC. Translating gives CASSYDQGAYEQYF. The chain joins TRBV6-5 to TRBJ2-7, with 7 bases identical to TRBD1. Germline loops: CDR1 MNHEY, CDR2 SVGAGI. Germline trimming cut 2 bases from V and 2 bases from J; bases unmatched to any gene: 3. The CDR3 is 14 residues long.